The TCR beta chain described here comes from a study of blood T cell repertoires in COVID-19. The overall study: Acute and convalescent COVID-19 samples came from the United States, Italy and Spain. Nucleic acid was either cDNA or gDNA, and it came from T cells, B-cell-depleted T cells, or PBMCs.

The V gene lost 5 bases and the J gene lost 0 bases, with 8 bases spanning the gap. Germline CDR1 is SGHDT and CDR2 is YYEEEE. The CDR3 has 13 amino acids. In the source study's methods: Counts of nucleated cells, estimated from reference gene primer amplification, were obtained. Sequencing used immunoSEQ multiplex PCR; TCRdb keeps in-frame clones, though not all of them. That table supplies the V and J calls and clone size; D and trimming were determined from the DNA. The repertoire includes about 35,000 clones, approximately 81% of them detected once, and 9% to 10% sits in the top ten. The sequencing sample was made of peripheral blood. This sequence originates from a man aged 55-75 years in a cohort sampled during active COVID-19. J is TRBJ1-2 and V is TRBV5-6; D gene uncertain. CDR3 coding DNA: TGTGCCAGCAGGGGCACCGCTAACTATGGCTACACCTTC. The encoded protein is CASRGTANYGYTF.